The subject of this entry is one T cell receptor beta chain. The target antigen is unknown. The entry originates in a study of CD4 T cells in relation to SARS-CoV-2 and coronaviruses. At the level of the study: Controls used an HIV-1 Nef peptide pool or no peptide. Study findings and constraints: Approximately 65% of donors had memory CD4+ clonotypes crossrecognizing SARS-CoV-2 and common cold coronavirus spike.

CD4+ T cells from unexposed donors were obtained before the COVID-19 pandemic (2011-2018). The cells were cultured for about ten days before CD4+ T cells were isolated. This CDR3 comprises 15 residues. The V and J ends lost 3 bases and 1 base respectively, with 13 bases between them. The germline V gene has CDR1 SGHRS and CDR2 YFSETQ. Using immunoSEQ multiplex PCR, the repertoire was profiled, and TCRdb retains in-frame clones only, with some absent. Among about 22,000 clones, 55% to 75% were seen once, and the ten largest hold around a fifth. This rearrangement joins TRBV5-1 to TRBJ1-1; D is unresolved. This TCR was recovered from a human donor in good health. Sequencing was performed on CD4+ T cells from PBMCs, cultured in vitro. DNA for the CDR3: TGCGCCAGCAGCTCCTTCGGACCGCAGAACACTGAAGCTTTCTTT. This translates into CASSSFGPQNTEAFF. Variable domain in full (rest from reference TRBV5-1 and TRBJ1-1): KAGVTQTPRYLIKTRGQQVTLSCSPISGHRSVSWYQQTPGQGLQFLFEYFSETQRNKGNFPGRFSGRQFSNSRSEMNVSTLELGDSALYLCASSSFGPQNTEAFFGQGTRLTVV.